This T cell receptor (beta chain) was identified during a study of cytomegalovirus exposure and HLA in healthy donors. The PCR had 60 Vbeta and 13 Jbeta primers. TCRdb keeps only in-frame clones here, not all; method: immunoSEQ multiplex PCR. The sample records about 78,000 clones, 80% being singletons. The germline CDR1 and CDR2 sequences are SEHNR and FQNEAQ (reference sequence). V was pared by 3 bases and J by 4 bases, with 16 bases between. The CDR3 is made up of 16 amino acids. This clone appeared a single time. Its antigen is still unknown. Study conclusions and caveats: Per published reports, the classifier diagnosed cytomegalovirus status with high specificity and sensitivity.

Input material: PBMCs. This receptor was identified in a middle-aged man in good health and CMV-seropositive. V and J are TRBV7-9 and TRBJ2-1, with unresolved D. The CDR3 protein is CASSLYRASLYNEQFF. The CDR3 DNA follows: TGTGCCAGCAGCTTGTACCGAGCGAGCCTATACAATGAGCAGTTCTTC.